The 32 T cell receptor beta chains presented below share a single source sample, sequenced in a study of cytomegalovirus exposure and HLA in healthy donors. Vbeta (60) and Jbeta (13) primers were used in the PCR. Using immunoSEQ multiplex PCR, the repertoire was profiled, and TCRdb retains in-frame clones only, with some absent. The repertoire includes about 160,000 clones, 65% to 85% of them detected once, and approximately 2.3% sits in the top ten. What was sequenced was PBMCs. The receptor source for this set is a male donor in good health and CMV-seronegative.

CDR3 in DNA: TGCGCCAGCCGGGGGCAAGAGACCCAGTACTTC. Encoded protein: CASRGQETQYF. The gene calls are TRBV5-1 and TRBJ2-5; D might be TRBD2 (6 bases). This CDR3 spans 11 amino acids. V was pared by 7 bases and J by 2 bases, with 6 bases between. Germline assignment: CDR1 SGHRS and CDR2 YFSETQ. The whole variable domain, filled in from reference TRBV5-1 and TRBJ2-5, reads KAGVTQTPRYLIKTRGQQVTLSCSPISGHRSVSWYQQTPGQGLQFLFEYFSETQRNKGNFPGRFSGRQFSNSRSEMNVSTLELGDSALYLCASRGQETQYFGPGTRLLVL.

There are a few counts of this clone. The CDR3 region has the DNA TGTGCCAGCTCACCAGCAGGAATGAATGAAAAACTGTTTTTT. Translation: CASSPAGMNEKLFF. V and J are TRBV18 and TRBJ1-4; D is unclear. The V and J ends lost 2 bases and 5 bases respectively, with 9 bases between them. From germline, CDR1 is KGHSH and CDR2 LQKENI. The CDR3 contains 14 residues.

V usage is TRBV29-1 and J usage is TRBJ2-3, with a possible D match to TRBD2 (5 bases). The V gene's germline CDR1 is SQVTM and CDR2 ANQGSEA. V shed 5 bases and J shed 4 bases, with 10 bases lying between them. This CDR3 region has 12 residues. The CDR3 is CSVSEGADTQYF. The CDR3 coding sequence is TGCAGCGTTAGTGAGGGAGCAGATACGCAGTATTTT.

The chain couples TRBV28 to TRBJ2-7, with D possibly TRBD2 on 6 matching bases. V dropped 7 bases and J dropped 1 base, with 17 bases sitting between them. CDR3 length: 15 amino acids. CDR1 MDHEN and CDR2 SYDVKM come from the germline V gene. The CDR3: CASTGGASSSYEQYF. For the CDR3, the DNA is TGTGCCAGCACCGGGGGTGCTAGCAGTTCCTACGAGCAGTACTTC.

This chain links TRBV6-1 with TRBJ1-2, with TRBD1 matching 9 bases. The CDR3 runs 15 residues. The germline V gene has CDR1 MNHNS and CDR2 SASEGT. V lost 2 bases to trimming and J lost 2 bases; unmatched junction nucleotides: 3. The CDR3 DNA reads TGTGCCAGCAGTGAACGAGGGACAGGGAACTATGGCTACACCTTC. Translated: CASSERGTGNYGYTF.

The chain has TRBV2 and TRBJ2-1; TRBD2 agrees at 7 bases. This CDR3 has 16 residues. Looked up from germline, CDR1 is SNHLY and CDR2 is FYNNEI. V shed 2 bases, J shed 0 bases, and the junction held 4 bases outside the gene matches. The CDR3 DNA reads TGTGCCAGCAGTGAAAGCGGGGCTCGCTCCTACAATGAGCAGTTCTTC. Translating gives CASSESGARSYNEQFF.

A remark on this clone: Other DNA sequences of this sample code for an identical CDR3. The chain uses TRBV7-2 and TRBJ1-5; D is ambiguous. Germline assignment: CDR1 SGHTA and CDR2 FQGNSA. Trimming removed 1 base from V and 1 base from J, with 5 bases in between. There are 14 residues in the CDR3. The CDR3 loop is CASSLGQSNQPQHF. In DNA, the CDR3 is TGTGCCAGCAGCTTAGGACAAAGCAATCAGCCCCAGCATTTT.

Details on this clone: Sequence at one end of the junction differs from germline and may be a read error. The chain has TRBV7-9 and TRBJ1-4; TRBD1 is a possible D gene (6 bases). This CDR3 is built from 12 residues. Germline V lookup: CDR1 SEHNR, CDR2 FQNEAQ (reference sequence). CDR3 loop: CSSSLQGWTVEF. CDR3 nucleotide sequence: TGTTCCAGCAGCTTACAAGGCTGGACAGTGGAGTTT.

This rearrangement joins TRBV19 to TRBJ2-5, with 14 bases lining up with TRBD2. CDR1 and CDR2 (germline): LNHDA, SQIVND (reference sequence). The V gene end was trimmed by 5 bases and the J gene end by 3 bases; junction bases not matched to a gene: 2. The CDR3 spans 15 residues. CDR3 sequence (DNA): TGTGCCAGTAGTCCGGGACTAGCGGGAGAAGAGACCCAGTACTTC. Translating gives CASSPGLAGEETQYF.

The chain has TRBV18 and TRBJ1-1; D not certain. This CDR3 region has 15 residues. Germline values: CDR1 KGHSH, CDR2 LQKENI. V was trimmed by 2 bases and J by 2 bases, leaving 12 bases between them. This CDR3 reads CASSPIKNSNTEAFF. CDR3 DNA sequence: TGTGCCAGCTCACCAATCAAAAACAGTAACACTGAAGCTTTCTTT.

V usage is TRBV5-1 and J usage is TRBJ2-3; TRBD1 is a possible D gene (6 bases). CDR1 is SGHRS and CDR2 is YFSETQ in the germline V gene. The CDR3 consists of 15 residues. The ends were cut back, 4 bases at V and 0 bases at J, with 12 bases in the middle. The CDR3 DNA reads as TGCGCCAGCAGCCTGGACAGTACTAGCACAGATACGCAGTATTTT. Translating it yields CASSLDSTSTDTQYF.

J is TRBJ2-1 and V is TRBV5-5, with 10 bases identical to TRBD2. Per germline, CDR1 SGHKS and CDR2 YYEKEE (reference sequence). The length of the CDR3 is 15 residues. V lost 4 bases to trimming and J lost 6 bases; unmatched junction nucleotides: 7. The DNA of the CDR3 is TGTGCCAGCAGCAAGGTAGCGGGAGGTAGCAATGAGCAGTTCTTC. It yields the protein CASSKVAGGSNEQFF.

The chain couples TRBV11-2 to TRBJ2-5; 10 nucleotides match TRBD1. This CDR3 is built from 15 residues. Germline-derived CDR1 and CDR2 are SGHAT and FQNNGV. V dropped 5 bases and J dropped 5; count of bases not matched to a gene: 8. The CDR3 region is CASSPVTGGMETQYF. DNA for the CDR3: TGTGCCAGCAGCCCGGTGACAGGGGGCATGGAGACCCAGTACTTC.

This clone appeared a few times. The chain is built from TRBV28 and TRBJ1-1, with a weak D call TRBD1 (6 bases). The CDR3 spans 13 residues. V gave up 1 base and J gave up 12 bases, with 15 bases separating them. Germline-derived CDR1 and CDR2 are MDHEN and SYDVKM. CDR3 DNA: TGTGCCAGCAGTTTATCTCTAAACAGGGTATCTTTCTTT. This sequence encodes CASSLSLNRVSFF.

This rearrangement joins TRBV10-3 to TRBJ2-5; the D gene is possibly TRBD1 (6 bases). V was trimmed by 4 bases and J by 2 bases, leaving 11 bases between them. Germline V gene sequence: CDR1 ENHRY, CDR2 SYGVKD. The CDR3 consists of 14 residues. The CDR3 is CAISVPGTQETQYF. CDR3 nucleotides: TGTGCCATCAGTGTTCCCGGGACACAAGAGACCCAGTACTTC.

This clone was counted ten times or more. This chain uses TRBV19 with TRBJ2-1, with 12 nucleotides matching TRBD2. V shed 4 bases and J 3 bases; nucleotides not matched to a gene: 1. The CDR3 is made up of 15 amino acids. In germline, CDR1 is LNHDA, CDR2 SQIVND (reference sequence). This CDR3 reads CASSTTSGSYNEQFF. CDR3 nucleotide sequence: TGTGCCAGTAGTACGACTAGCGGGAGCTACAATGAGCAGTTCTTC.

This clone was seen only a few times. The V gene is TRBV7-8, the J gene TRBJ2-7; D may be TRBD2 (7 bases). V was pared by 1 base and J by 7 bases, with 20 bases between. CDR3 length: 16 residues. Germline values: CDR1 SGHVS, CDR2 FQNEAQ. The CDR3 DNA is TGTGCCAGCAGCTTAGGGCCGAGGGGGGGAGAGGGGGAGCAGTACTTC. It translates to CASSLGPRGGEGEQYF. Based on the CDR3 plus reference TRBV7-8 and TRBJ2-7, the full variable domain is GAGVSQSPRYKVAKRGQDVALRCDPISGHVSLFWYQQALGQGPEFLTYFQNEAQLDKSGLPSDRFFAERPEGSVSTLKIQRTQQEDSAVYLCASSLGPRGGEGEQYFGPGTRLTVT.

The gene calls are TRBV5-6 and TRBJ2-5; TRBD1 might be the D (5 bases). The end of the DNA fits TRBJ2-7 better, so the J call may be wrong. CDR1 and CDR2 (germline): SGHDT, YYEEEE. There are 13 residues in the CDR3. The CDR3 region has the DNA TGTGCCAGCAGCTTAGGCAGGGTCCGCGAGCAGTACTTC. This translates into CASSLGRVREQYF.

CDR3 loop: CASSPGQRVYKQYF. CDR3 coding DNA: TGTGCCAGCAGTCCGGGCCAGAGGGTTTACAAGCAGTACTTC. The chain recombines TRBV6-5 with TRBJ2-7, with D maybe TRBD2 (5 bases). CDR3 size: 14 residues. V lost 5 bases and J 8 bases, leaving 19 bases between the germline ends. Germline CDR1 reads MNHEY; CDR2 reads SVGAGI.

CDR3 nucleotides: TGTGCCAGCAGTTTTATCTCGGGCACTGAAGCTTTCTTT. This encodes CASSFISGTEAFF. This rearrangement joins TRBV28 to TRBJ1-1; no clear D gene. Trimming removed 3 bases at V and 4 bases at J, with 9 bases between. The CDR3 runs to 13 residues. From germline, CDR1 is MDHEN and CDR2 SYDVKM.

The V and J genes are TRBV4-3 and TRBJ2-7, with D unclear. This CDR3 region has 15 residues. In germline, CDR1 is LGHNA, CDR2 YSLEER. V was shortened by 0 bases and J by 3 bases, with 12 bases between the two germline ends. The CDR3 sequence: CASSQDPSSHYEQYF. In nucleotides, the CDR3 is TGCGCCAGCAGCCAAGATCCTTCCAGTCACTACGAGCAGTACTTC.

This CDR3 reads CASSPTGGWETQYF. Here the CDR3 DNA reads TGTGCCAGCTCACCGACAGGGGGATGGGAGACCCAGTACTTC. This chain joins TRBV18 and TRBJ2-5, with 9 positions matching TRBD1. J was trimmed by 5 bases and V by 3 bases; bases with no gene match: 4. Germline lookup yields CDR1 KGHSH and CDR2 LQKENI. This CDR3 spans 14 amino acids.

This clone was counted only a few times. The chain carries TRBV7-9 and TRBJ2-6; no definite D call. CDR3 length: 14 residues. The germline V gene encodes CDR1 SEHNR and CDR2 FQNEAQ (reference sequence). Trimming removed 3 bases from V and 0 bases from J, with 3 bases in between. DNA for the CDR3: TGTGCCAGCAGCTTCCTCTCTGGGGCCAACGTCCTGACTTTC. Protein: CASSFLSGANVLTF.

The V call is TRBV9, the J call TRBJ2-1, with TRBD1 matching 7 bases. The CDR3 totals 14 residues. Germline V gene lookup returns CDR1 SGDLS and CDR2 YYNGEE. After removal of 1 base from V and 3 bases from J, the junction contained 1 base not matched to a gene. In DNA form, the CDR3 reads TGTGCCAGCAGCGTATGGGACAGCTACAATGAGCAGTTCTTC. Amino acid sequence: CASSVWDSYNEQFF.

This clone turned up a few times. The junction and the germline gene differ at one end; a read error may be behind it. The chain is built from TRBV6-6 and TRBJ1-1, with D possibly TRBD1 on 5 matching bases. The CDR3 totals 13 residues. Germline V gene data show CDR1 as MNHNY and CDR2 as SVGAGI (reference sequence). The CDR3 loop reads CACREAENTEAFF. DNA of the CDR3: TGTGCCTGCAGGGAGGCGGAGAACACTGAAGCTTTCTTT.

The gene calls are TRBV6-1 and TRBJ1-1; the D is unclear. CDR1 is MNHNS, CDR2 SASEGT, per germline. This CDR3 is 13 amino acids long. Deletions cut 7 bases from V and 1 base from J, with 10 bases between. CDR3 coding DNA: TGTGCCAGCAATAGGCGCGGGAACACTGAAGCTTTCTTT. It encodes CASNRRGNTEAFF.

This clone was counted a few times. The CDR3 loop reads CASSDGTDISYEQYF. The DNA of the CDR3 is TGCGCCAGCAGCGATGGGACAGACATCTCCTACGAGCAGTACTTC. The chain employs TRBV5-1 and TRBJ2-7; 7 positions agree with TRBD1. The CDR3 contains 15 residues. Looked up from germline, CDR1 is SGHRS and CDR2 is YFSETQ. V lost 4 bases, J lost 0 bases, and 7 bases stayed unmatched.

This clone was found a few times. The chain combines TRBV10-3 with TRBJ1-1; D unresolved. V dropped 3 bases and J dropped 6 bases, with 11 bases sitting between them. This CDR3 region has 13 residues. Germline V CDR1 and CDR2: ENHRY, SYGVKD. The CDR3 reads CAISDAIYPEAFF. In nucleotides, the CDR3 is TGTGCCATCAGTGACGCGATATATCCTGAAGCTTTCTTT.

The rearrangement joins TRBV9 to TRBJ1-2, with TRBD1 identical over 8 bases. Per germline, CDR1 SGDLS and CDR2 YYNGEE. CDR3 length: 14 residues. J lost 7 bases, V lost 3 bases, and 8 bases had no gene match. The CDR3 is CASSASTGVFGYTF. The CDR3 DNA reads as TGTGCCAGCAGCGCCTCGACAGGGGTTTTTGGCTACACCTTC.

This CDR3 reads CASSPSGAGELFF. The CDR3 DNA reads as TGTGCCAGTAGCCCGAGCGGGGCCGGGGAGCTGTTTTTT. The chain uses TRBV19 and TRBJ2-2, with TRBD2 matching 7 bases. CDR1 and CDR2 (germline): LNHDA, SQIVND (reference sequence). The V gene end was trimmed by 6 bases and the J gene end by 6 bases; junction bases not matched to a gene: 4. The length of the CDR3 is 13 residues.

The chain joins TRBV4-1 to TRBJ2-7; perhaps TRBD1 as D (5 bases). V was pared by 0 bases and J by 3 bases, with 12 bases between. The CDR3 spans 15 residues. Germline loops: CDR1 MGHRA, CDR2 YSYEKL. CDR3 protein: CASSQESQTDYEQYF. The CDR3 nucleotides are TGCGCCAGCAGCCAAGAAAGTCAGACAGACTACGAGCAGTACTTC.

This clone has a count of ten or more. Relative to the germline gene, one junction end is altered; a read error may explain this. The rearrangement uses TRBV2 and TRBJ1-2; a possible D gene is TRBD1 (5 bases). This CDR3 is built from 12 residues. The germline V gene encodes CDR1 SNHLY and CDR2 FYNNEI. The CDR3 loop reads CASGDSNYGYTF. The CDR3 DNA reads TGTGCCAGCGGTGACAGTAACTATGGCTACACCTTC.